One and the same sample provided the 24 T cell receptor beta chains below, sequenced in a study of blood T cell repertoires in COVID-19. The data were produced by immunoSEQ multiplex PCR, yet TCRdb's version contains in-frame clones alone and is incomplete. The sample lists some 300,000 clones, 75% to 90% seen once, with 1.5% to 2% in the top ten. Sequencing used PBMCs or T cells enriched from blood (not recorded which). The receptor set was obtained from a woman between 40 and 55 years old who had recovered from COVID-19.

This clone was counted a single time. The CDR3 region is CASSLVTGKAFF. CDR3 DNA: TGTGCCAGCAGCTTGGTTACAGGGAAGGCTTTCTTT. The rearrangement uses TRBV7-3 and TRBJ1-1, with D possibly TRBD1 on 6 matching bases. The CDR3 is 12 amino acids. The germline V gene has CDR1 SGHTA and CDR2 FQGTGA. The germline V and J ends were trimmed by 3 bases and 11 bases, with 13 bases remaining between them.

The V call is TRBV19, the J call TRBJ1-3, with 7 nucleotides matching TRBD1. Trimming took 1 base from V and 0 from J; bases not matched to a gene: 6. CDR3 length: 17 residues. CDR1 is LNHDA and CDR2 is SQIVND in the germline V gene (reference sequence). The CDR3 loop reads CASSIANRGGSGNTIYF. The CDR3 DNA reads TGTGCCAGTAGTATAGCCAACAGGGGCGGCTCTGGAAACACCATATATTTT.

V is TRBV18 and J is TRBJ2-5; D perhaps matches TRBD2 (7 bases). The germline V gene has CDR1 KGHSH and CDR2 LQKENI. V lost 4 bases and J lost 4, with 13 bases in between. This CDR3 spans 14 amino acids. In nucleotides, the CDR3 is TGTGCCAGCTCACGGGGGGGCTCGTCAGAGACCCAGTACTTC. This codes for CASSRGGSSETQYF.

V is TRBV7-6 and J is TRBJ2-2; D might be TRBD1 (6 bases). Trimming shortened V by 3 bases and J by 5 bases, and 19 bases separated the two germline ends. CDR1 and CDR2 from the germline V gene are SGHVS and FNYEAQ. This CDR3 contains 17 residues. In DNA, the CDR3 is TGTGCCAGCAGCTTGACCGACTGGGGGCAAGGGACCGGGGAGCTGTTTTTT. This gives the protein CASSLTDWGQGTGELFF.

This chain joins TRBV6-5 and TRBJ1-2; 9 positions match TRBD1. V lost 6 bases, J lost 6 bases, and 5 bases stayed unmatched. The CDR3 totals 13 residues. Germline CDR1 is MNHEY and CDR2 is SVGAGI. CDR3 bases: TGTGCCAGCAGACAGGGGGCGTTTAATGGCTACACCTTC. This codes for CASRQGAFNGYTF.

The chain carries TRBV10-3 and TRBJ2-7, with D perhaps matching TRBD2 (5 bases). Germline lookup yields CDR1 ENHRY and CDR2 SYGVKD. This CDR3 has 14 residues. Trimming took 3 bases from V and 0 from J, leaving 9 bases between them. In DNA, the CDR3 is TGTGCCATCAGTGATGAGGACTTCTCCTACGAGCAGTACTTC. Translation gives CAISDEDFSYEQYF.

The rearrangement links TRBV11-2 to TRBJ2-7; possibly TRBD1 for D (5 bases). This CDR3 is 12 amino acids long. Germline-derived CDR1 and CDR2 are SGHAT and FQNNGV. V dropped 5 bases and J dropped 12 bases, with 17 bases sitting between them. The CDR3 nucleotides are TGTGCCAGCAGCCCAGTTTCGACAGATAGGTACTTC. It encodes CASSPVSTDRYF.

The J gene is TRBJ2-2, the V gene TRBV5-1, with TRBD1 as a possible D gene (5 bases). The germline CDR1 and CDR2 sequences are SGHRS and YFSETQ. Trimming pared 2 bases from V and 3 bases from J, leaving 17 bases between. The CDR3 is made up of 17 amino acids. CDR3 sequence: CASSFTPQGSDTGELFF. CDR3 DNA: TGCGCCAGCAGCTTCACACCCCAGGGTTCGGACACCGGGGAGCTGTTTTTT.

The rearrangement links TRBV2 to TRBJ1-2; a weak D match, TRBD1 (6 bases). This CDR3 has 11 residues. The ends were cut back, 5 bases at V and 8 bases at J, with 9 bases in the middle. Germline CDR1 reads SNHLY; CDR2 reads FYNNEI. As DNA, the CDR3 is TGTGCCAGCAGTATGGACAGCGGCTACACCTTC. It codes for CASSMDSGYTF.

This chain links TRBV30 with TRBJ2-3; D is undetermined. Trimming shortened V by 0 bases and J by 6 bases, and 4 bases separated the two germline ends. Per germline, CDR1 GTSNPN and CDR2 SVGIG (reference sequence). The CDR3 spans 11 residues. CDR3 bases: TGTGCCTGGAGTGTACTGGATACGCAGTATTTT. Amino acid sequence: CAWSVLDTQYF.

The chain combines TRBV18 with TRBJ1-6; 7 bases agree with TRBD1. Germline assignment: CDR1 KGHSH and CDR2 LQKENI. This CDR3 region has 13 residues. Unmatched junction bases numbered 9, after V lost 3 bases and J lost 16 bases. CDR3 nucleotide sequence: TGTGCCAGCTCACCCGCGGACAGGAACCCTCTCCACTTT. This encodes CASSPADRNPLHF.

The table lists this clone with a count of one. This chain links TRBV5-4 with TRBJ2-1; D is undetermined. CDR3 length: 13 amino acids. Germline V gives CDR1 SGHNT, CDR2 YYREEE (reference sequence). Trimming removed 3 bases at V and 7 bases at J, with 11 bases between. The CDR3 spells CASSWSTWNEQFF. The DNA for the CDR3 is TGTGCCAGCAGCTGGAGTACGTGGAATGAGCAGTTCTTC.

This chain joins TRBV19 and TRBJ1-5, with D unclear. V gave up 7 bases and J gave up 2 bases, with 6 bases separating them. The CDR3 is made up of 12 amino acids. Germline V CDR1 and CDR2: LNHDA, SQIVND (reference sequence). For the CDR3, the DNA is TGTGCCAGTAATGGAGGCAATCAGCCCCAGCATTTT. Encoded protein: CASNGGNQPQHF. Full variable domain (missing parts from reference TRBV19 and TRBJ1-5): DGGITQSPKYLFRKEGQNVTLSCEQNLNHDAMYWYRQDPGQGLRLIYYSQIVNDFQKGDIAEGYSVSREKKESFPLTVTSAQKNPTAFYLCASNGGNQPQHFGDGTRLSIL.

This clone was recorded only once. CDR3 DNA sequence: TGCGCCAGCAGCCAAACCGGGACAGTAGACCTCTATGGCTACACCTTC. This encodes CASSQTGTVDLYGYTF. This rearrangement joins TRBV4-3 to TRBJ1-2, with 7 nucleotides matching TRBD1. Germline CDR1 reads LGHNA; CDR2 reads YSLEER. The CDR3 has 16 residues. V lost 2 bases, J lost 4 bases, and 10 bases stayed unmatched.

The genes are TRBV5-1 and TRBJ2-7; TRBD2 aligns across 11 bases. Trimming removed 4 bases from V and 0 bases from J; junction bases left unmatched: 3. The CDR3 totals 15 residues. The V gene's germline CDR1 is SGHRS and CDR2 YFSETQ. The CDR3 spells CASSPTSGSSYEQYF. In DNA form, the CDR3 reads TGCGCCAGCAGCCCCACTAGCGGGAGCTCCTACGAGCAGTACTTC.

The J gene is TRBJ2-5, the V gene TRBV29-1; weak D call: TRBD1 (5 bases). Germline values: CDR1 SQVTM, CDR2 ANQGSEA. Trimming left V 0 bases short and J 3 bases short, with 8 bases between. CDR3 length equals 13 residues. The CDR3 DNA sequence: TGCAGCGTTGAAGAACCAGGGAAAGAGACCCAGTACTTC. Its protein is CSVEEPGKETQYF. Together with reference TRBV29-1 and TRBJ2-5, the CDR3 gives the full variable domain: SAVISQKPSRDICQRGTSLTIQCQVDSQVTMMFWYRQQPGQSLTLIATANQGSEATYESGFVIDKFPISRPNLTFSTLTVSNMSPEDSSIYLCSVEEPGKETQYFGPGTRLLVL.

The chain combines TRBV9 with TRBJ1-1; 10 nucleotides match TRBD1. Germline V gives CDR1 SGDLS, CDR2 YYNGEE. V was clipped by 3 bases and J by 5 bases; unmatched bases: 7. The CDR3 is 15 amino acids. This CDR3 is CASSADRGRITEAFF. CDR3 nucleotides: TGTGCCAGCAGCGCCGACAGGGGGCGTATTACTGAAGCTTTCTTT.

CDR3 loop: CASSFTLLGQMNTEAFF. The CDR3 nucleotides are TGTGCCAGCAGCTTTACTCTCCTGGGACAGATGAACACTGAAGCTTTCTTT. The chain employs TRBV5-5 and TRBJ1-1; 7 positions agree with TRBD1. There are 17 residues in the CDR3. CDR1 is SGHKS, CDR2 YYEKEE, per germline (reference sequence). V dropped 2 bases and J dropped 0; count of bases not matched to a gene: 10.

The CDR3 reads CASSGGGLPGSYNSPLHF. The DNA of the CDR3 is TGTGCCAGCAGCGGGGGGGGCCTCCCGGGGTCCTATAATTCACCCCTCCACTTT. This sequence joins TRBV25-1 and TRBJ1-6, with D perhaps matching TRBD1 (6 bases). The CDR3 runs to 18 residues. V dropped 6 bases and J dropped 1 base, with 19 bases sitting between them. The germline CDR1 and CDR2 sequences are MGHDK and SYGVNS.

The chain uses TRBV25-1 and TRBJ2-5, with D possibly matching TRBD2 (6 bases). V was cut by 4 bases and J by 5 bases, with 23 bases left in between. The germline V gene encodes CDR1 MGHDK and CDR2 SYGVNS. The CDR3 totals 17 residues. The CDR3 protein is CASSASFGQGGMETQYF. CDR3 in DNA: TGTGCCAGCAGTGCCTCCTTTGGGCAGGGAGGCATGGAGACCCAGTACTTC.

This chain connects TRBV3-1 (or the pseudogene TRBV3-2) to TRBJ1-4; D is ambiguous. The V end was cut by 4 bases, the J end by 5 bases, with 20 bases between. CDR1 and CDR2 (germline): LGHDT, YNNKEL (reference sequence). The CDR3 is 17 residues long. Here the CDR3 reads CASSREGFGQSNEKLFF. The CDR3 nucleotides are TGTGCCAGCAGCCGGGAGGGCTTCGGTCAGTCAAATGAAAAACTGTTTTTT.

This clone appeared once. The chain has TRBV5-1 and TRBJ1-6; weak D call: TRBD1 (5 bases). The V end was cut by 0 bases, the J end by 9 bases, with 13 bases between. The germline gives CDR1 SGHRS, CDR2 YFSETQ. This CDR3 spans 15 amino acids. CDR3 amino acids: CASSLARGTASPLHF. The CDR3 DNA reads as TGCGCCAGCAGCTTGGCTCGGGGGACCGCTTCACCCCTCCACTTT.

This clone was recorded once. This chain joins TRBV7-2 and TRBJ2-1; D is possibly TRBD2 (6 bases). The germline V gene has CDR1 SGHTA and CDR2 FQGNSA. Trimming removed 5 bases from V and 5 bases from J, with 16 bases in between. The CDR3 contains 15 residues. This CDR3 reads CASSLSGTVNNEQFF. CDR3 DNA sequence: TGTGCCAGCAGCCTATCCGGGACTGTCAACAATGAGCAGTTCTTC.

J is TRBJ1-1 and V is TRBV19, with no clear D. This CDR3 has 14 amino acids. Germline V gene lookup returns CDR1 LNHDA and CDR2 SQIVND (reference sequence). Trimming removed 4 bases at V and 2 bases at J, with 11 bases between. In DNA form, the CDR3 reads TGTGCCAGTAGTAAGCCCCCACTAAACACTGAAGCTTTCTTT. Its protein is CASSKPPLNTEAFF.